The 22 T cell receptor beta chains below were found in one sample sequenced in a study of T cells in Graves' hyperthyroidism and ophthalmopathy. The TCR beta CDR3 regions underwent amplification using RNA transcripts as the source. TCR CDR3 regions were first amplified by RT-PCR with HTBI primers. MiXCR, applied by TCRdb to the multiplex PCR reads, yields one record per CDR3 protein. The sample holds about 590,000 distinct CDR3 sequences, around a sixth seen once. Specimen: blood. Receptors were obtained from a woman in her 30s with Graves' hyperthyroidism.

This clonotype appeared many times. The chain uses TRBV6-1 and TRBJ2-1; 14 nucleotides align to TRBD2. Germline assignment: CDR1 MNHNS and CDR2 SASEGT. There are 17 residues in the CDR3. The ends lost 2 bases at V and 2 bases at J; junction bases unmatched: 2. In nucleotides, the CDR3 is TGTGCCAGCAGTGAACAGGGACTAGCGGGAGCCTACAATGAGCAGTTCTTC. Translated: CASSEQGLAGAYNEQFF.

The sample holds many counts of this clonotype. The chain has TRBV6-2 or TRBV6-3 and TRBJ1-1, with no clear D. This CDR3 has 15 residues. Trimming took off 4 bases at V and 3 bases at J, with 15 bases between the two ends. Germline V gene sequence: CDR1 MNHEY, CDR2 SVGEGT. This chain's CDR3 is CASSCPDGRDTEAFF. The CDR3 DNA sequence: TGTGCCAGCAGTTGCCCAGACGGGCGCGACACTGAAGCTTTCTTT.

This clonotype came up many times. The rearrangement joins TRBV28 to TRBJ2-7; D call uncertain. Trimming took off 7 bases at V and 1 base at J, with 17 bases between the two ends. The CDR3 runs to 15 residues. Per germline, CDR1 MDHEN and CDR2 SYDVKM. CDR3 loop: CASNIKWARSYEQYF. CDR3 coding DNA: TGTGCCAGCAACATAAAGTGGGCCAGGTCCTACGAGCAGTACTTC.

This clonotype has ten or more counts. The chain recombines TRBV7-9 with TRBJ2-7; either TRBD1 or TRBD2 may fit D (5 bases each). Between the trimmed V and J ends, which lost 0 bases and 9 bases, there was a span of 18 bases. CDR3 length: 15 amino acids. In germline, CDR1 is SEHNR, CDR2 FQNEAQ (reference sequence). The CDR3 loop is CASSLALGAEQMQYF. The CDR3 coding sequence is TGTGCCAGCAGCTTAGCGCTCGGGGCTGAGCAGATGCAGTACTTC.

The V gene is TRBV20-1, the J gene TRBJ2-7; the D gene could be TRBD1 or TRBD2 (5 bases each). CDR1 and CDR2 from the germline V gene are DFQATT and SNEGSKA (reference sequence). CDR3 length: 13 amino acids. The V gene lost 1 base and the J gene lost 5 bases, with 12 bases spanning the gap. CDR3 sequence (DNA): TGCAGTGCTAGAGTGTTAGGGACCCACGAGCAGTACTTC. Translated: CSARVLGTHEQYF.

This clonotype showed up just a few times. V usage is TRBV5-1 and J usage is TRBJ2-1, with a possible D match to TRBD2 (6 bases). Germline V gives CDR1 SGHRS, CDR2 YFSETQ. Trimming removed 0 bases at V and 1 base at J, with 17 bases between. The CDR3 runs 18 residues. The CDR3: CASSLVSEGTRSYNEQFF. DNA for the CDR3: TGCGCCAGCAGCTTGGTTTCGGAGGGCACTAGGTCCTACAATGAGCAGTTCTTC. The full variable domain, in which reference TRBV5-1 and TRBJ2-1 provide the parts outside the CDR3, is KAGVTQTPRYLIKTRGQQVTLSCSPISGHRSVSWYQQTPGQGLQFLFEYFSETQRNKGNFPGRFSGRQFSNSRSEMNVSTLELGDSALYLCASSLVSEGTRSYNEQFFGPGTRLTVL.

V is TRBV19 and J is TRBJ2-1; 7 nucleotides line up with TRBD2. Per germline, CDR1 LNHDA and CDR2 SQIVND (reference sequence). Trimming at V came to 5 bases and at J to 0 bases, leaving 13 bases not matched to a gene. The CDR3 covers 18 residues. CDR3 coding DNA: TGTGCCAGTAGTGGACTGGGCCTAGCGGAGTACTCCTACAATGAGCAGTTCTTC. It translates to CASSGLGLAEYSYNEQFF.

As to this clonotype: This may stem from a read error, because a much larger clone lies one nucleotide away. The chain carries TRBV5-1 and TRBJ1-1, with 7 bases aligning to TRBD1. J lost 4 bases, V lost 6 bases, and 6 bases had no gene match. CDR3 length equals 13 residues. CDR1 is SGHRS and CDR2 is YFSETQ in the germline V gene. The CDR3 region is CASTGQRSTEAFF. The CDR3 DNA follows: TGCGCCAGCACGGGACAGAGGAGCACTGAAGCTTTCTTT.

This clonotype was counted ten times or more. CDR3 sequence reads: CASSHDRGWGTEAFF. Written as DNA, the CDR3 is TGTGCCAGCAGCCACGACAGGGGATGGGGCACTGAAGCTTTCTTT. The chain has TRBV5-6 and TRBJ1-1, with 8 bases fitting TRBD1. V lost 4 bases, J lost 4 bases, and 9 bases stayed unmatched. The CDR3 runs 15 residues. The germline CDR1 and CDR2 sequences are SGHDT and YYEEEE.

The chain links TRBV7-9 to TRBJ2-2; the match to TRBD2 covers 12 bases. Per germline, CDR1 SEHNR and CDR2 FQNEAQ (reference sequence). J was trimmed by 2 bases and V by 5 bases; bases with no gene match: 6. The CDR3 loop spans 17 amino acids. CDR3 in DNA: TGTGCCAGCAGCGTGCGGACTAGCGGGATAAACACCGGGGAGCTGTTTTTT. Translated: CASSVRTSGINTGELFF.

This clonotype was counted many times. V usage is TRBV20-1 and J usage is TRBJ1-1, with 11 bases matching TRBD1. Germline V gives CDR1 DFQATT, CDR2 SNEGSKA (reference sequence). V gave up 4 bases and J gave up 8 bases; unmatched junction bases: 6. CDR3 size: 13 residues. CDR3 bases: TGCAGTGCTAAATCCGGACAGGGGGCCGAAGCTTTCTTT. Translated, it gives CSAKSGQGAEAFF.

The rearrangement joins TRBV3-1 to TRBJ2-4; maybe TRBD2 (5 bases). CDR3 length: 15 amino acids. Looked up from germline, CDR1 is LGHDT and CDR2 is YNNKEL (reference sequence). V lost 4 bases to trimming and J lost 1 base, with 11 bases between them. DNA for the CDR3: TGTGCCAGCAGCCGAGAGGACTTGGCCAAAAACATTCAGTACTTC. Translated, it gives CASSREDLAKNIQYF.

This clonotype was recorded many times. The chain links TRBV30 to TRBJ1-2; 8 bases line up with TRBD1. Germline V gives CDR1 GTSNPN, CDR2 SVGIG (reference sequence). V was clipped by 4 bases and J by 8 bases; unmatched bases: 3. The CDR3 spans 11 residues. CDR3 sequence (DNA): TGTGCCTGGATTCGGACAGGGGGCTACACCTTC. This sequence encodes CAWIRTGGYTF.

Only a few counts were recorded for this clonotype. The V call is TRBV20-1, the J call TRBJ2-1, with 7 positions matching TRBD2. V gave up 5 bases and J gave up 10 bases; unmatched junction bases: 8. The germline CDR1 and CDR2 sequences are DFQATT and SNEGSKA (reference sequence). The CDR3 loop spans 12 amino acids. The CDR3 here is CSAYLGGREQFF. CDR3 DNA sequence: TGCAGTGCTTACCTGGGAGGGCGAGAGCAGTTCTTC.

This clonotype was recorded at least ten times. The V call is TRBV5-1, the J call TRBJ2-7, with D tentatively TRBD1 (6 bases). Germline V gene data show CDR1 as SGHRS and CDR2 as YFSETQ. Deletions cut 5 bases from V and 7 bases from J, with 19 bases between. This CDR3 contains 14 residues. This CDR3 is CASRQTGQAEEQYF. DNA for the CDR3: TGCGCCAGCAGGCAGACAGGCCAGGCGGAGGAGCAGTACTTC.

In its sample, this clonotype was seen once. The V gene is TRBV6-2 or TRBV6-3, the J gene TRBJ1-5; D is ambiguous. The V end lost 5 bases, the J end lost 3 bases, and 8 bases lay between the germline ends. CDR1 is MNHEY and CDR2 is SVGEGT in the germline V gene. The CDR3 is 13 residues long. The CDR3 loop reads CASSRIPNQPQHF. As DNA, the CDR3 is TGTGCCAGCAGTAGGATTCCCAATCAGCCCCAGCATTTT.

This clonotype was seen many times. CDR3 sequence: CASSPPSASKETQYF. DNA of the CDR3: TGTGCCAGCTCACCACCGAGCGCCTCCAAAGAGACCCAGTACTTC. The chain employs TRBV18 and TRBJ2-5; D is ambiguous. The V end was cut by 0 bases, the J end by 3 bases, with 11 bases between. The CDR3 is made up of 15 amino acids. The germline CDR1 and CDR2 sequences are KGHSH and LQKENI.

The V call is TRBV10-3, the J call TRBJ1-5; TRBD1 agrees at 11 bases. The CDR3 loop spans 15 amino acids. From germline, CDR1 is ENHRY and CDR2 SYGVKD. V lost 0 bases, J lost 9 bases, and 4 bases stayed unmatched. The CDR3 bases are TGTGCCATCAGTGAGTCTGGACAGGGGGCTGTGCCCCAGCATTTT. Translation gives CAISESGQGAVPQHF.

There are a few counts of this clonotype. The chain carries TRBV19 and TRBJ1-5, with D unresolved. This CDR3 is built from 15 residues. Germline lookup yields CDR1 LNHDA and CDR2 SQIVND (reference sequence). V was cut by 7 bases and J by 0 bases, with 13 bases left in between. In nucleotides, the CDR3 is TGTGCCAGTACGGGCAGCTCCTATAGCAATCAGCCCCAGCATTTT. Translated, it gives CASTGSSYSNQPQHF.

As regards this clonotype: This may be a read error: a much more frequent sequence differs by one nucleotide. The CDR3 carries no conserved terminal phenylalanine or tryptophan, so it likely arises from a read error. V is TRBV28 and J is TRBJ2-7, with D hard to call. The CDR3 length is 12 residues. Germline V gene data show CDR1 as MDHEN and CDR2 as SYDVKM. The V gene lost 6 bases and the J gene lost 1 base, with 7 bases spanning the gap. The CDR3 coding sequence is TGTGCCAGCAGAATCTCTTCCTACGAGCAGTACCTC. Its protein is CASRISSYEQYL.

The table lists this clonotype with many counts. V usage is TRBV28 and J usage is TRBJ2-2; 7 nucleotides match TRBD1. CDR3 length equals 15 residues. The V and J ends lost 5 bases and 1 base, in that order; junction bases with no gene match: 4. Germline V gene sequence: CDR1 MDHEN, CDR2 SYDVKM. CDR3 residues: CASSLGQVNTGELFF. CDR3 sequence (DNA): TGTGCCAGCAGTCTCGGACAGGTGAACACCGGGGAGCTGTTTTTT.

This clonotype has a count of ten or more. The CDR3 DNA follows: TGTGCCAGCAGTTTCCCTAGCGGGGGCACCGGGGAGCTGTTTTTT. It encodes CASSFPSGGTGELFF. The V call is TRBV28, the J call TRBJ2-2; TRBD2 matches 10 bases. Trimming took 3 bases from V and 4 from J; bases not matched to a gene: 2. The germline CDR1 and CDR2 sequences are MDHEN and SYDVKM. The CDR3 consists of 15 residues.